The entry below gives a single T cell receptor (beta chain) sequence along with its context. Its antigen remains unknown. In the same sample, other DNA sequences code for this CDR3. These data belong to a study of shared clonotypes between healthy human individuals. Study overall: Each donor's CD8 memory used one plate, CD8 naive two, each CD4 subset three.

Germline lookup yields CDR1 SGHNT and CDR2 YYREEE (reference sequence). This CDR3 comprises 15 residues. Trimming at V came to 4 bases and at J to 4 bases, leaving 6 bases not matched to a gene. Study-level results: Rarefaction exposed incomplete sorted-subset sequencing despite large depth. The four-donor shared clonotypes exceeded non-shared clonotypes in generation probability, with non-shared ones scoring lower. Richness estimates generally favored naive over memory subsets.

TCRdb's copy holds only in-frame clones and misses some; the assay was immunoSEQ multiplex PCR. Altogether a few million clones are present, roughly 93% being singletons, with the ten largest covering about 0.37%. The sample consisted of naive CD4+ T cells from PBMCs. Subset defined: CD45RA+ positively selected. V and J are TRBV5-4 and TRBJ2-7; 12 nucleotides match TRBD2. This TCR derives from a man younger than 35 in good health. Some clones in this sample may be carry-over from other donors' samples. CDR3 DNA sequence: TGTGCCAGCAGCCCTGGACTAGCGGGAAATTACGAGCAGTACTTC. As protein: CASSPGLAGNYEQYF.